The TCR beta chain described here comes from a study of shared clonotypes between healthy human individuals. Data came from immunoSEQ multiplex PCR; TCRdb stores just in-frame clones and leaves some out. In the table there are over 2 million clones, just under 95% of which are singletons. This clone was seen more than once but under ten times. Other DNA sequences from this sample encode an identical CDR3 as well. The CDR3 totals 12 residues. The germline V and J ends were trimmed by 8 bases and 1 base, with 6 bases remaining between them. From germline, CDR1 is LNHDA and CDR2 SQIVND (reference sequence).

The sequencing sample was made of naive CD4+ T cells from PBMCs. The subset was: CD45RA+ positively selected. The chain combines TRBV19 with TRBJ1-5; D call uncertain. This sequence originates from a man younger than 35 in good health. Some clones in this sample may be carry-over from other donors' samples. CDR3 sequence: CASADSNQPQHF. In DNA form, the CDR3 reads TGTGCCAGTGCGGACAGCAATCAGCCCCAGCATTTT.